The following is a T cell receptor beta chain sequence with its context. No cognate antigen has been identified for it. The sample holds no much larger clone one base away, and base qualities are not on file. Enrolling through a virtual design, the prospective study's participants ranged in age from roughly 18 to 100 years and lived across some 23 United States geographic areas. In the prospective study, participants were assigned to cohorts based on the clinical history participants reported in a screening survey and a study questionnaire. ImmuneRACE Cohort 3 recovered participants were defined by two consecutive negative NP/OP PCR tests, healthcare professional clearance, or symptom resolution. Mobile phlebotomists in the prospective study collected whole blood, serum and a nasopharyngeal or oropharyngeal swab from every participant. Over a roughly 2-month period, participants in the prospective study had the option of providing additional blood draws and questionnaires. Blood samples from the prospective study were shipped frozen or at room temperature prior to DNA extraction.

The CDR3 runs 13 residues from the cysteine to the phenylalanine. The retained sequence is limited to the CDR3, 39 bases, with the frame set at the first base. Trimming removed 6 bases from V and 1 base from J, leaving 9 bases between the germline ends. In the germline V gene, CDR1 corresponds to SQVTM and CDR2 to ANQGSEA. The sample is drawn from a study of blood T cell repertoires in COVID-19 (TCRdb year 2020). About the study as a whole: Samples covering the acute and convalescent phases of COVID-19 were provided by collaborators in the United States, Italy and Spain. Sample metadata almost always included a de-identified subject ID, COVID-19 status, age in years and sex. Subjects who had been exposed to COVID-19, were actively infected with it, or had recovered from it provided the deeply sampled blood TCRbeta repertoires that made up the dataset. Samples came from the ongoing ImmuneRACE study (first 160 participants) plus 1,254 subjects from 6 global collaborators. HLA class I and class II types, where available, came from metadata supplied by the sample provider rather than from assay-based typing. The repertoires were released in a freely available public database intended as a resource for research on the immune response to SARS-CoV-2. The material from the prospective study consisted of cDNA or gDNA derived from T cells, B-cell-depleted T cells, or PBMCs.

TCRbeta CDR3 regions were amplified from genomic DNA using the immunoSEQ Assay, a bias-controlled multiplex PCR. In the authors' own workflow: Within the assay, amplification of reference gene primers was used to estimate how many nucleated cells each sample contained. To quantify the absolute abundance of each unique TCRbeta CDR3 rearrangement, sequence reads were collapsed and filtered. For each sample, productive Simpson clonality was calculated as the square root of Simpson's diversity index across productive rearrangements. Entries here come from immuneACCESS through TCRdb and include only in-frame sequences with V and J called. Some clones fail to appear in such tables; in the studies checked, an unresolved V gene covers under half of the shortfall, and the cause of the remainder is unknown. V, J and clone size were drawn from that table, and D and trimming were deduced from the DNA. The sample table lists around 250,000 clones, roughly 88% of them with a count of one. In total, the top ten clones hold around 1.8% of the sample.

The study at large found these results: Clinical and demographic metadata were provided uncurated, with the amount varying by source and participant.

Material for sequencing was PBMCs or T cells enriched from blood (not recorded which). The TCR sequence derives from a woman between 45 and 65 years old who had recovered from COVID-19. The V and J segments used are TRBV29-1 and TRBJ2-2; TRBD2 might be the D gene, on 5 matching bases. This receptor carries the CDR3 CSVTDWNTGELFF. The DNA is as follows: TGCAGCGTAACGGACTGGAACACCGGGGAGCTGTTTTTT.